This T cell receptor beta chain was documented in a study of T cell changes during pregnancy in multiple sclerosis. The CDR3 spans 16 residues. V lost 0 bases and J 4 bases, leaving 13 bases between the germline ends. The germline gives CDR1 ENHRY, CDR2 SYGVKD. Sequencing was performed with immunoSEQ multiplex PCR; in TCRdb, only in-frame clones are kept and a portion is missing. The table has 100,000 or so clones, about 91% seen once; the top ten hold 2.5% to 3.5%. Sequenced material: peripheral blood, taken in the second trimester of pregnancy. The chain joins TRBV10-3 to TRBJ2-1, with a weak D call TRBD2 (6 bases). This sequence was found in a female donor with multiple sclerosis, enrolled in a pregnancy study. The CDR3 DNA is TGTGCCATCAGTGAGTCGGTAGGAGGGACGTACAATGAGCAGTTCTTC. Amino acid sequence: CAISESVGGTYNEQFF.